The 19 T cell receptor beta chains below were found in one sample sequenced in a study of PD-1 blockade in classical Hodgkin lymphoma. Time point described: newly diagnosed, previously untreated cHL patient sample. Assay used: immunoSEQ multiplex PCR; TCRdb lists only in-frame clones, some missing. The data contain 70,000 or so clones, over 90% of them singletons. Material: peripheral blood mononuclear cells (PBMCs). These receptors all come from a human donor with classical Hodgkin lymphoma.

The gene calls are TRBV10-3 and TRBJ2-2; the D gene is possibly TRBD1 (5 bases). Trimming removed 9 bases at V and 1 base at J, with 15 bases between. Germline loops: CDR1 ENHRY, CDR2 SYGVKD. The CDR3 totals 15 residues. The CDR3 DNA reads TGTGCCATTCCGCCTGGACACCTGAACACCGGGGAGCTGTTTTTT. It translates to CAIPPGHLNTGELFF.

V and J are TRBV27 and TRBJ2-7; 10 bases line up with TRBD1. There are 15 residues in the CDR3. Looked up from germline, CDR1 is MNHEY and CDR2 is SMNVEV (reference sequence). The J segment lost 2 bases and the V segment lost 2 bases, leaving 3 bases of the junction unmatched. The CDR3 protein is CASSLGGTGAYEQYF. The CDR3 DNA sequence: TGTGCCAGCAGTTTAGGCGGGACAGGGGCCTACGAGCAGTACTTC.

J is TRBJ1-5 and V is TRBV11-2; no definite D call. Germline loops: CDR1 SGHAT, CDR2 FQNNGV. V was clipped by 3 bases and J by 4 bases, with 7 bases between them. The CDR3 covers 13 residues. The CDR3 nucleotides read TGTGCCAGCAGCTTTTGGTTGAATCAGCCCCAGCATTTT. Amino acids: CASSFWLNQPQHF.

This chain connects TRBV7-2 to TRBJ1-2, with TRBD1 matching over 7 bases. J gave up 8 bases and V 7 bases, and 13 bases lay outside the gene matches. The CDR3 totals 14 residues. The germline CDR1 and CDR2 sequences are SGHTA and FQGNSA. The CDR3 bases are TGTGCCAGCACCCCCGAGGGGGCGGGAAGAGGCTACACCTTC. Amino acids: CASTPEGAGRGYTF. Variable domain in full (rest from reference TRBV7-2 and TRBJ1-2): GAGVSQSPSNKVTEKGKDVELRCDPISGHTALYWYRQSLGQGLEFLIYFQGNSAPDKSGLPSDRFSAERTGGSVSTLTIQRTQQEDSAVYLCASTPEGAGRGYTFGSGTRLTVV.

This sequence joins TRBV11-2 and TRBJ2-1; unclear D gene. The CDR3 spans 15 residues. V lost 1 base and J lost 4, with 11 bases in between. The V gene's germline CDR1 is SGHAT and CDR2 FQNNGV. The CDR3 coding sequence is TGTGCCAGCAGCTTAGCCTTGACCCTTTACAATGAGCAGTTCTTC. Amino acids: CASSLALTLYNEQFF.

The CDR3 sequence: CAWSWEGVDEKLFF. CDR3 nucleotide sequence: TGTGCCTGGAGCTGGGAAGGCGTCGATGAAAAACTGTTTTTT. This chain joins TRBV30 and TRBJ1-4; D is unclear. This CDR3 is 14 amino acids long. V was clipped by 3 bases and J by 6 bases, with 14 bases between them. Germline lookup yields CDR1 GTSNPN and CDR2 SVGIG (reference sequence).

Written as DNA, the CDR3 is TGTGCCAGCAGCTTTTACGGACAGGGGCCGGGGCCCCAGCATTTT. This translates into CASSFYGQGPGPQHF. The chain has TRBV7-9 and TRBJ1-5; 9 nucleotides line up with TRBD1. V gave up 3 bases and J gave up 9 bases; unmatched junction bases: 9. This CDR3 is 15 amino acids long. Germline assignment: CDR1 SEHNR and CDR2 FQNEAQ (reference sequence).

The V gene is TRBV28, the J gene TRBJ2-3; perhaps TRBD1 as D (7 bases). This CDR3 region has 15 residues. Germline V gives CDR1 MDHEN, CDR2 SYDVKM. V lost 5 bases and J lost 5, with 17 bases in between. The DNA for the CDR3 is TGTGCCAGCAGTCCCCAGCAGGGGGGCCAAGATACGCAGTATTTT. It specifies CASSPQQGGQDTQYF.

The V call is TRBV28, the J call TRBJ2-5; 11 nucleotides line up with TRBD2. V shed 1 base, J shed 7 bases, and the junction held 8 bases outside the gene matches. There are 16 residues in the CDR3. CDR1 and CDR2 (germline): MDHEN, SYDVKM. CDR3 nucleotide sequence: TGTGCCAGCAGTTTATTAGCGGGAGGGCCAGTTGGGACCCAGTACTTC. Amino acid sequence: CASSLLAGGPVGTQYF.

This clone was observed a single time. The chain carries TRBV21-1 and TRBJ2-7; the table calls TRBD2, which could not be checked here. TRBV21-1 constitutes a pseudogene. The CDR3 loop spans 18 amino acids. CDR3 sequence: CASSKDGTSGEYSYEQYF. In DNA form, the CDR3 reads TGTGCCAGCAGCAAAGATGGGACTAGCGGGGAGTACAGCTACGAGCAGTACTTC.

Written as DNA, the CDR3 is TGTGCCAGCAGTTCGGGGGAGGCGAACACTGAAGCTTTCTTT. This translates into CASSSGEANTEAFF. The chain uses TRBV6-5 and TRBJ1-1, with D possibly being TRBD1 (5 bases). The CDR3 has 14 amino acids. Germline V gene data show CDR1 as MNHEY and CDR2 as SVGAGI. The V end was cut by 4 bases, the J end by 1 base, with 10 bases between.

V gene TRBV28 combines with J gene TRBJ2-7; D call uncertain. Trimming cost V 2 bases and J 0 bases, with 8 bases left between them. The V gene's germline CDR1 is MDHEN and CDR2 SYDVKM. The CDR3 is 14 amino acids. The CDR3, as DNA: TGTGCCAGCAGTTTAGAGGTCCGCTCCTACGAGCAGTACTTC. As protein: CASSLEVRSYEQYF.

V usage is TRBV4-3 and J usage is TRBJ1-5; D uncertain. CDR1 is LGHNA, CDR2 YSLEER, per germline. V was pared by 0 bases and J by 7 bases, with 19 bases between. The CDR3 has 17 residues. CDR3 in amino acids: CASSQDNLGIKGQPQHF. CDR3 in DNA: TGCGCCAGCAGCCAAGATAATTTGGGAATTAAAGGGCAGCCCCAGCATTTT.

This chain links TRBV10-1 with TRBJ2-7; 14 bases are a match to TRBD2. Trimming removed 6 bases from V and 7 bases from J; junction bases left unmatched: 8. In germline, CDR1 is WNHNN, CDR2 SYGVQD (reference sequence). CDR3 length: 15 amino acids. The CDR3 spells CASSGGTSGSGEQYF. The CDR3 region has the DNA TGCGCCAGCAGCGGAGGGACTAGCGGGAGTGGAGAGCAGTACTTC.

V usage is TRBV14 and J usage is TRBJ1-3; D gene unclear. The CDR3 loop spans 13 amino acids. The V end was cut by 3 bases, the J end by 0 bases, with 3 bases between. CDR1 is SGHDN and CDR2 is FVKESK in the germline V gene. DNA for the CDR3: TGTGCCAGCAGCCATTTCTCTGGAAACACCATATATTTT. It translates to CASSHFSGNTIYF.

In DNA form, the CDR3 reads TGTGCCATCGCCCAGGGGGCGATCCAAGAGACCCAGTACTTC. Translating gives CAIAQGAIQETQYF. This chain links TRBV10-3 with TRBJ2-5; 8 bases are a match to TRBD1. The J segment lost 1 base and the V segment lost 8 bases, leaving 6 bases of the junction unmatched. This CDR3 contains 14 residues. Germline CDR1 and CDR2: ENHRY and SYGVKD.

The chain combines TRBV5-1 with TRBJ2-2; D might be TRBD1 (5 bases). With 0 bases removed from V and 8 bases from J, the gap between germline ends came to 11 bases. CDR3 length: 14 amino acids. Germline V gene lookup returns CDR1 SGHRS and CDR2 YFSETQ. CDR3 amino acids: CASSLDRGDGELFF. As DNA, the CDR3 is TGCGCCAGCAGCTTGGATAGGGGTGATGGGGAGCTGTTTTTT.

The CDR3 nucleotides read TGTGCCAGCAGTTACTCGGGGGGACTTCAGTACTTC. Protein: CASSYSGGLQYF. The chain employs TRBV6-6 and TRBJ2-4; perhaps TRBD2 as D (6 bases). The germline CDR1 and CDR2 sequences are MNHNY and SVGAGI (reference sequence). The CDR3 contains 12 residues. V was cut by 0 bases and J by 11 bases, with 8 bases left in between.

V and J are TRBV19 and TRBJ1-5; D not certain. Trimming took off 5 bases at V and 0 bases at J, with 17 bases between the two ends. This CDR3 has 17 residues. Germline CDR1 is LNHDA and CDR2 is SQIVND (reference sequence). The CDR3 nucleotides are TGTGCCAGTAGTGCATGGACGGGATCTTATAGCAATCAGCCCCAGCATTTT. Translating gives CASSAWTGSYSNQPQHF.